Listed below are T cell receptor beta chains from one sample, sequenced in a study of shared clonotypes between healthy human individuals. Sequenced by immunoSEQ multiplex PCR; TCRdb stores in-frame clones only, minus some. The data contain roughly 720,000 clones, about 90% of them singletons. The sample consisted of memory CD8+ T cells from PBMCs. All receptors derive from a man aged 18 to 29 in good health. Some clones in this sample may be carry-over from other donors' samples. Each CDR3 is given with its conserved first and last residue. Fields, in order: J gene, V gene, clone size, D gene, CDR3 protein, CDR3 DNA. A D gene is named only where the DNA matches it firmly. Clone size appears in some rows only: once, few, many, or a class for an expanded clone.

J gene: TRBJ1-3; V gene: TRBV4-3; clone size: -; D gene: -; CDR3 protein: CASSLGVGTGNTIYF; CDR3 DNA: TGCGCCAGCAGCCTGGGGGTTGGGACTGGAAACACCATATATTTT
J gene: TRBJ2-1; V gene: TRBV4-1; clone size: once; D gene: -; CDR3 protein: CASSQEGQPSYNEQFF; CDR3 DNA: TGCGCCAGCAGCCAAGAAGGACAACCCTCCTACAATGAGCAGTTCTTC
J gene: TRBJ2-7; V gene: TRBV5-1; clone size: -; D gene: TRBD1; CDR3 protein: CASSLEQGSSYEQYF; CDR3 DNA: TGCGCCAGCAGCCTAGAACAGGGGAGCTCCTACGAGCAGTACTTC
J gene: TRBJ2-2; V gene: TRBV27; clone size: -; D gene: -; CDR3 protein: CASSLSIIGELFF; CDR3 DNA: TGTGCCAGCAGTTTATCTATTATCGGGGAGCTGTTTTTT
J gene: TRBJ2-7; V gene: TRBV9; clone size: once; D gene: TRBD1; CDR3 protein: CASSGTGVSYEQYF; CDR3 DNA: TGTGCCAGCAGCGGCACAGGGGTCTCCTACGAGCAGTACTTC
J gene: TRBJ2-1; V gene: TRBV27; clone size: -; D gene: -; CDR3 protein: CASSPGGLDEQFF; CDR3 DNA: TGTGCCAGTTCCCCAGGTGGGCTGGATGAGCAGTTCTTC
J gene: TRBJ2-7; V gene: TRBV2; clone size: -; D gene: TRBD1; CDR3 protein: CASSTLLAGGPYEQYF; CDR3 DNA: TGTGCCAGCAGTACCCTACTTGCAGGGGGCCCCTACGAGCAGTACTTC
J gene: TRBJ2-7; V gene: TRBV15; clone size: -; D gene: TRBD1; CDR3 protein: CATSRATSGTEEYF; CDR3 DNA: TGTGCCACCAGCAGAGCCACCTCCGGGACAGAGGAGTACTTC
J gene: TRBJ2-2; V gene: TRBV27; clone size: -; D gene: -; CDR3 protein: CASSFMSRTGELFF; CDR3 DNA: TGTGCCAGCAGTTTTATGAGTCGCACCGGGGAGCTGTTTTTT
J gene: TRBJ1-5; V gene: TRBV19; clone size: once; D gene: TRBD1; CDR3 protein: CASSTPTTNFGQGFEYSNQPQHF; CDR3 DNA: TGTGCCAGTAGTACTCCGACGACAAACTTCGGACAGGGGTTCGAATATAGCAATCAGCCCCAGCATTTT
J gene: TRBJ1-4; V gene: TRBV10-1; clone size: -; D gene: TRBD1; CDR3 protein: CARQGADEKLFF; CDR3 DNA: TGCGCCAGACAGGGGGCGGACGAAAAACTGTTTTTT
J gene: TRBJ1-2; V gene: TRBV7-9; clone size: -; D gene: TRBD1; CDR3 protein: CASSGIDRANYGYTF; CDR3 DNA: TGTGCCAGCAGCGGCATCGACAGGGCAAACTATGGCTACACCTTC
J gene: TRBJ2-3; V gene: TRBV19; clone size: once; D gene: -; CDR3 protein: CASSIEGSESTDTQYF; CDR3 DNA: TGTGCCAGTAGTATAGAGGGTAGCGAAAGCACAGATACGCAGTATTTT
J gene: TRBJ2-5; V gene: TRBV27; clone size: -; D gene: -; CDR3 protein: CASSVLVAQETQYF; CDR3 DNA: TGTGCCAGCAGTGTGCTGGTGGCCCAAGAGACCCAGTACTTC
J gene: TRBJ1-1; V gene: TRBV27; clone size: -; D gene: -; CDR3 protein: CASSPLRGGNTEAFF; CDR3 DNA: TGTGCCAGCAGTCCCCTGAGGGGAGGGAACACTGAAGCTTTCTTT
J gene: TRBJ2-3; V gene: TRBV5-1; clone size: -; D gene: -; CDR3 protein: CASSPGSYFGSDTQYF; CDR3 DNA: TGCGCCAGCAGCCCAGGTAGCTACTTTGGATCAGATACGCAGTATTTT
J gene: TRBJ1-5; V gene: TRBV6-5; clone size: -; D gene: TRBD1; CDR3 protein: CASSYGQGGNQPQHF; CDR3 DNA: TGTGCCAGCAGTTACGGACAGGGGGGCAATCAGCCCCAGCATTTT
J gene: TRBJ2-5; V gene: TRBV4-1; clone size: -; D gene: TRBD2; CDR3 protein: CASRGIGGSETQYF; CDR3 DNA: TGCGCCAGCAGAGGGATCGGCGGGAGTGAGACCCAGTACTTC
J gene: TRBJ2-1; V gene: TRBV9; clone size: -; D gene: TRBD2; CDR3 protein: CASSVAEREEQFF; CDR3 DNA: TGTGCCAGCAGCGTAGCCGAGCGGGAGGAGCAGTTCTTC
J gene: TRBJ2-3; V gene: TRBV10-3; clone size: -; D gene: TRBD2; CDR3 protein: CAISDPRTSGRLDTQYF; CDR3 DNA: TGTGCCATCAGTGACCCGAGGACTAGCGGGAGATTAGATACGCAGTATTTT
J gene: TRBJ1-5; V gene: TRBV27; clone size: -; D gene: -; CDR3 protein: CASSLSQGWGSPQHF; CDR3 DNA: TGTGCCAGCAGTTTATCCCAGGGGTGGGGATCGCCCCAGCATTTT
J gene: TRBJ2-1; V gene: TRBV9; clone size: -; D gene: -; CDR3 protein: CASSPDRKSNYNEQFF; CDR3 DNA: TGTGCCAGCAGCCCGGACAGAAAGTCTAACTACAATGAGCAGTTCTTC
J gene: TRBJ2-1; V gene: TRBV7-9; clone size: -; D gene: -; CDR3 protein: CASIFLLPGQLNEQFF; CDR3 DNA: TGTGCCAGCATATTCTTACTACCGGGACAACTCAATGAGCAGTTCTTC
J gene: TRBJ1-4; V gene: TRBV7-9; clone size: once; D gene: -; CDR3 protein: CASSFGTEGEKLFF; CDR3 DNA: TGTGCCAGCAGCTTCGGGACGGAGGGAGAAAAACTGTTTTTT
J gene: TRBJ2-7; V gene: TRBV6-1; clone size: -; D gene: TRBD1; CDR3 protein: CASRGQGYEQYF; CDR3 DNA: TGTGCCAGCCGGGGACAGGGTTACGAGCAGTACTTC
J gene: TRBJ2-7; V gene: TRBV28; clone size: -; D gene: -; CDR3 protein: CASSLPGPYEQYF; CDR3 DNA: TGTGCCAGCAGTTTGCCAGGGCCCTACGAGCAGTACTTC
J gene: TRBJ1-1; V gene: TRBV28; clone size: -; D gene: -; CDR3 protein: CASSLSGRGLTEAFF; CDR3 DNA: TGTGCCAGCAGTTTATCGGGCCGGGGATTGACTGAAGCTTTCTTT
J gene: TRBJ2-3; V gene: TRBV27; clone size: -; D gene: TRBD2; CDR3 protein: CASSPTIAGGTDTQYF; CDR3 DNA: TGTGCCAGCAGTCCTACCATAGCGGGAGGCACAGATACGCAGTATTTT
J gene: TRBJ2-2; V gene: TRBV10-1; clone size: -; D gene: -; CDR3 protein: CASTPGNTGELFF; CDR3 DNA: TGCGCCAGCACACCTGGGAACACCGGGGAGCTGTTTTTT
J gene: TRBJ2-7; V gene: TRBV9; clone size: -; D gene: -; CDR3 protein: CASSVEWGRGHEQYF; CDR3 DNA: TGTGCCAGCAGCGTAGAATGGGGCAGGGGCCACGAGCAGTACTTC
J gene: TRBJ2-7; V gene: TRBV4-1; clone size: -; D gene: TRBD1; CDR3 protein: CASSPISTGGIYEQYF; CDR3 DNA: TGCGCCAGCAGCCCGATTTCGACAGGGGGTATCTACGAGCAGTACTTC
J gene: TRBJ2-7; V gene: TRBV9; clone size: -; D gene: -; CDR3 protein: CASGPWAASYEQYF; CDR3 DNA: TGTGCCAGCGGCCCCTGGGCTGCTTCCTACGAGCAGTACTTC
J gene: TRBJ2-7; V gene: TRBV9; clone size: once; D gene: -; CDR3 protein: CASSVSAMGAYEQYF; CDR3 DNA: TGTGCCAGCAGCGTATCAGCTATGGGGGCCTACGAGCAGTACTTC
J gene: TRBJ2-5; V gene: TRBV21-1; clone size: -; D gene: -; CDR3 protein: CASSCRLASAKETQYF; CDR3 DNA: TGTGCCAGCAGCTGCCGGTTGGCTAGCGCTAAAGAGACCCAGTACTTC
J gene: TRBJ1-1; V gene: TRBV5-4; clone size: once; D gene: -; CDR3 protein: CASSLVDEAFF; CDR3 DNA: TGTGCCAGCAGCTTGGTGGATGAAGCTTTCTTT
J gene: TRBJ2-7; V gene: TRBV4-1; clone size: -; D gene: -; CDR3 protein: CASSQVTVGYEQYF; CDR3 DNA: TGCGCCAGCAGCCAAGTCACAGTGGGCTACGAGCAGTACTTC
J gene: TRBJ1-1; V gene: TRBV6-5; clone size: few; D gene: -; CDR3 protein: CASSYSILREAFF; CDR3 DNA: TGTGCCAGCAGTTACTCGATTTTACGAGAAGCTTTCTTT
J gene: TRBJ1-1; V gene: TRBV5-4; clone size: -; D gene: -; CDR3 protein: CASRAGGADTEAFF; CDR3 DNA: TGTGCCAGCAGGGCGGGGGGCGCGGACACTGAAGCTTTCTTT
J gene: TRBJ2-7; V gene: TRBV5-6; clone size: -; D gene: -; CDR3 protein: CASSGAGAYEQYF; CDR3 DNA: TGTGCCAGCAGCGGCGCAGGGGCCTACGAGCAGTACTTC
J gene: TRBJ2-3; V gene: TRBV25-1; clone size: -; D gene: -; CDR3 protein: CASSEGTDTQYF; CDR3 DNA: TGTGCCAGCAGTGAAGGCACAGATACGCAGTATTTT
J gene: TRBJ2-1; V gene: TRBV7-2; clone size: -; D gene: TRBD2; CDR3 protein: CASSWREGAPMRSYNEQFF; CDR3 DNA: TGTGCCAGCAGCTGGAGGGAGGGAGCACCTATGAGGTCCTACAATGAGCAGTTCTTC
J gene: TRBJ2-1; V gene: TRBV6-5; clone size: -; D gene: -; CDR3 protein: CASSSNNEQFF; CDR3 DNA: TGTGCCAGCAGTTCCAACAATGAGCAGTTCTTC